The T cell receptor beta chain under discussion was sequenced for a study of blood T cells in healthy people across ages (dated by TCRdb to about 2015). About the study as a whole: In model experiments, template switching captured about one uniquely barcoded TCR beta cDNA molecule for every two T cells. The study measured age-related changes in TCR beta repertoire diversity using deep sequencing normalized with unique cDNA molecular identifiers. Four age groups were formed from the donors: young (average 16 years), middle-aged (roughly 38), aged (approximately 60) and long-lived (less than 85). Two additional independent replicas of 1 million unique cDNA reads from the same blood draw were analyzed for two donors (one aged 18 to 29 and one aged 80 or older). The research as a whole found: Observed TCR beta diversity per million T cells fell roughly linearly with age, and a significant reduction was already apparent by age approximately 40. Because profiling used bulk unsorted PBMCs, naive and antigen-experienced compartments could not be compared conclusively. The long-lived group showed more naive CD4+ T cells, fewer expanded clones and increased TCR diversity than the aged group, suggesting age selection. Total diversity estimates from one million sequenced T cells were considered lower bounds and underestimates. Because donor CMV infection status was unknown, age-related changes in expanded clonotypes were potentially confounded. A strong correlation was found between observed TCR beta diversity and the percentage of naive T cells measured by flow cytometry.

Libraries came from 5' RACE. Sequencing used an Illumina HiSeq 2500. A second PCR of 7 to 11 cycles was performed with a sample-barcoded 5' primer and a J-beta primer mix. A unique molecular identifier was introduced onto each TCR beta cDNA molecule by a template-switch 5' adaptor carrying 12 random nucleotides. Each sample yielded at least 3 million CDR3-containing paired-end reads. First-strand cDNA synthesis was performed from all RNA using the Mint cDNA synthesis kit, with priming by a TRBC-specific oligonucleotide. Following uracil-DNA glycosylase treatment, a first 18-cycle PCR with universal primers M1SS and BC2_uni_R was performed on all cDNA. Regarding the original processing steps: Normalization of each sample was performed by random selection of 1 million high-quality reads, each carrying a distinct molecular identifier. Instead of being binned into consensus sequences, reads that shared molecular identifiers were thrown out. MiTCR, with a Q25 quality threshold and the strictest error-elimination algorithm, was used for CDR3 identification, clonotype clustering and error correction. A nonparametric unseen species model with Euler transformation was used to estimate a lower bound on total TCR beta diversity. Clones were called with MiXCR by TCRdb after fastp trimmed the public reads at Q25, and only in-frame beta chains were retained. One record per CDR3 amino acid sequence lists the most common genes and DNA. Here the V and J calls rest on TCRdb's processing, not on the authors' analysis. The sample table contains around 800,000 distinct CDR3 sequences; only one count was recorded for 25% to 30% of them. The top ten clonotypes cover around 3% of the sample.

The 35 to 40 donors, aged about 6 to 100 years, were systemically healthy Caucasian individuals from Russia. About 10 milliliters of peripheral blood were drawn from each donor into EDTA-treated Vacutainer tubes. Ficoll-Paque density-gradient centrifugation was used to isolate PBMCs, with at least 7 million per sample. Total RNA, at least 5 micrograms per sample, was extracted from PBMCs with Trizol reagent. The percentages of naive CD45RAhigh/CD27high T cells were determined by flow cytometry on a PBMC aliquot from every donor. About this clonotype itself: It lacks a known antigen. Per-nucleotide qualities are absent, and no much larger clonotype sits a single base away.

The germline V gene encodes CDR1 SGHRS and CDR2 YFSETQ. The CDR3, from cysteine to phenylalanine, totals 14 residues. Of the read, only the CDR3 DNA is kept; its 42 bases are in frame from base 1. The same sample was also studied in work on T cells of mothers and their children. As the second study states: Donors were nine systemically healthy Caucasian individuals: three mothers and their six children. cDNA synthesis used all of the extracted RNA, with roughly 1.5 ug of RNA in each 15 ul reaction. Sample barcodes and 2-4 random nucleotides were added via the M1S primer in the second PCR. Over 9.5 million TCR beta CDR3 reads were obtained for each mother, and 2.7 million or so reads were obtained for each child. In both related and unrelated pairs, thymic selection shapes the output of TCR recombination in a similar way, with inherited differences having only a minor effect. Normalized repertoire overlap was always slightly but never significantly higher in related than unrelated mother-child pairs. Persistent microchimeric T cell clones were not detected, at a sensitivity of around 100 clones per million clonotypes. In the study, deep NGS was used to compare the TCR beta repertoires of mothers and children, and features distinguishing related mother-child pairs from unrelated individuals were sought. Mothers averaged roughly 36 +/- 4 years of age and children averaged approximately 11 +/- 4 years. Libraries were sequenced on Illumina HiSeq 2000 with 100+100 nt paired-end reads after adapter ligation with NEBNext reagents. To avoid cross-contamination, the mother libraries and the child libraries were prepared a month apart and sequenced in separate runs. Each donor had between roughly 500,000 and 2,200,000 distinct TCR beta clonotypes identified. Naive TCR beta clonotypes were estimated from low-frequency clonotypes matched to each donor's FACS-determined naive share, without sorting.

The sequencing input was blood. This chain is built from TRBV5-1 and TRBJ2-5, with TRBD2 identical over 13 junction bases. The last part of the DNA fits TRBJ2-1 better; the J call may be wrong. The TCR originated in a boy younger than 18 in good health. For the CDR3, the sequence is CASSLGTSGGIQFF. DNA sequence: TGCGCCAGCAGCTTGGGGACTAGCGGGGGCATACAGTTCTTC.